Listed here are 5 T cell receptor beta chains from one sample, sequenced in a study of cytomegalovirus exposure and HLA in healthy donors. The PCR ran on 60 Vbeta and 13 Jbeta primers. TCRdb's table, derived via immunoSEQ multiplex PCR, lists solely in-frame clones and lacks some. The listing contains roughly 110,000 clones. Specimen: PBMCs. Receptors originate from a middle-aged man in good health and CMV-seropositive.

The chain links TRBV30 to TRBJ1-1; D unclear. This CDR3 has 13 amino acids. From germline, CDR1 is GTSNPN and CDR2 SVGIG (reference sequence). V lost 3 bases to trimming and J lost 2 bases, with 10 bases between them. As DNA, the CDR3 is TGTGCCTGGAGGAGGGCCACTAACACTGAAGCTTTCTTT. Residues: CAWRRATNTEAFF.

The rearrangement uses TRBV7-2 and TRBJ2-1, with 8 nucleotides matching TRBD1. V was pared by 0 bases and J by 10 bases, with 8 bases of the junction left unmatched. The CDR3 sequence is 15 residues long. Germline V gene lookup returns CDR1 SGHTA and CDR2 FQGNSA. The CDR3 is CASSLAGTGGWEQFF. In nucleotides, the CDR3 is TGTGCCAGCAGCTTAGCGGGTACAGGGGGGTGGGAGCAGTTCTTC.

The rearrangement joins TRBV21-1 to TRBJ2-2; the table assigns TRBD2, which was not confirmed against the DNA. TRBV21-1 is given as a pseudogene. CDR3 length: 13 residues. CDR3 in amino acids: CASSKVGTGELFF. DNA of the CDR3: TGTGCCAGCAGCAAAGTCGGCACCGGGGAGCTGTTTTTT.

The chain recombines TRBV10-3 with TRBJ2-1; maybe TRBD2 (5 bases). Per germline, CDR1 ENHRY and CDR2 SYGVKD. The V end lost 6 bases, the J end lost 6 bases, and 6 bases lay between the germline ends. This CDR3 spans 11 amino acids. The chain's CDR3 is CAIRRGNEQFF. The CDR3 DNA follows: TGTGCCATCAGACGGGGCAATGAGCAGTTCTTC.

The rearrangement uses TRBV5-1 and TRBJ2-1, with TRBD2 identical over 11 bases. The CDR3 extends over 15 amino acids. V was pared by 0 bases and J by 7 bases, with 3 bases of the junction left unmatched. The germline CDR1 and CDR2 sequences are SGHRS and YFSETQ. As DNA, the CDR3 is TGCGCCAGCAGCTTGGGACTAGCGGGGCCAAATGAGCAGTTCTTC. Protein sequence: CASSLGLAGPNEQFF.